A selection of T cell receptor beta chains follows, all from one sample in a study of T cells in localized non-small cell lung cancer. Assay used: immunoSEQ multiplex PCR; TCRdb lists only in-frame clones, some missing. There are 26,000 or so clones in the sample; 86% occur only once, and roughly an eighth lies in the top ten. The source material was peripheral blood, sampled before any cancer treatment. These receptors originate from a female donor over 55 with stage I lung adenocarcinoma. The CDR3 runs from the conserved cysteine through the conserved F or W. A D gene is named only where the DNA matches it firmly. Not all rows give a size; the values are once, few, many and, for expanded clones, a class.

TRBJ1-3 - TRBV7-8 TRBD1 CASSPGQGNTIYF TGTGCCAGCAGCCCTGGACAGGGGAACACCATATATTTT
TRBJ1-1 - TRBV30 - CAWRSWNTEAFF TGTGCCTGGAGATCCTGGAACACTGAAGCTTTCTTT
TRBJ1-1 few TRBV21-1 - CASSFRQGSNTEAFF TGTGCCAGCAGCTTCCGACAGGGCTCGAACACTGAAGCTTTCTTT
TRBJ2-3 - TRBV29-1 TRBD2 CSVETREGHTDTQYF TGCAGCGTTGAAACACGGGAGGGCCACACAGATACGCAGTATTTT
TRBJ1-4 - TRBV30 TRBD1 CAWSVSGTGDILFF TGTGCCTGGAGTGTATCCGGGACAGGGGACATTCTGTTTTTT
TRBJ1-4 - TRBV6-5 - CASSSGVGLTNEKLFF TGTGCCAGCAGTTCAGGGGTTGGATTAACTAATGAAAAACTGTTTTTT
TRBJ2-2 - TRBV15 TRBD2 CATSRASGPNTGELFF TGTGCCACCAGCAGAGCTAGCGGACCAAACACCGGGGAGCTGTTTTTT
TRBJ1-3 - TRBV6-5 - CASSWSSGNTIYF TGTGCCAGCAGTTGGAGCTCTGGAAACACCATATATTTT
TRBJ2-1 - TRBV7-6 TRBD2 CASSSGSSNEQFF TGTGCCAGCAGCAGCGGGAGTAGTAATGAGCAGTTCTTC
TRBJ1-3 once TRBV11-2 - CASSFRPASGNTIYF TGTGCCAGCAGCTTCCGCCCCGCCTCTGGAAACACCATATATTTT
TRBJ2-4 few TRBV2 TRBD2 CASSLQRGLAKNIQYF TGTGCCAGCAGTCTCCAGCGGGGGTTAGCCAAAAACATTCAGTACTTC
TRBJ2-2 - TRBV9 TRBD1 CASSVGGGQGAIGELFF TGTGCCAGCAGCGTAGGAGGGGGACAGGGGGCGATCGGGGAGCTGTTTTTT
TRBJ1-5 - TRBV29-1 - CSVAENSNQPQHF TGCAGCGTTGCGGAGAATAGCAATCAGCCCCAGCATTTT
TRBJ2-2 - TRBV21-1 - CASPSSGTGDTGELFF TGTGCCAGCCCCTCGTCCGGGACAGGGGACACCGGGGAGCTGTTTTTT
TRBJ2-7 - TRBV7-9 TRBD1 CALAATGGSYEQYF TGTGCCCTCGCGGCAACAGGGGGGTCCTACGAGCAGTACTTC
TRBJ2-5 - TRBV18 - CATTPGEETQYF TGTGCCACCACCCCAGGGGAAGAGACCCAGTACTTC
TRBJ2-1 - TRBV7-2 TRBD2 CASSLHGTRANNEQFF TGTGCCAGCAGCTTACATGGGACTAGAGCAAACAATGAGCAGTTCTTC
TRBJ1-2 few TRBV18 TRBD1 CASSQNDGTGGNYGYTF TGTGCCAGCTCACAGAATGATGGGACAGGGGGAAACTATGGCTACACCTTC
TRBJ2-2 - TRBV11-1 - CASSLGSEGGELFF TGTGCCAGCAGCTTAGGGTCCGAGGGCGGGGAGCTGTTTTTT
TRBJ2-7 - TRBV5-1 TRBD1 CASSFGPGGSNEQYF TGCGCCAGCAGCTTTGGTCCAGGGGGCTCCAACGAGCAGTACTTC
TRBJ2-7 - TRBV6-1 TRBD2 CASSEPSGSGEQYF TGTGCCAGCAGTGAACCCAGCGGGAGCGGCGAGCAGTACTTC
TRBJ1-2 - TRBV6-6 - CASFQNGLTLNYGYTF TGTGCCAGTTTTCAAAACGGACTAACTTTAAACTATGGCTACACCTTC
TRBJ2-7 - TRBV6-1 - CASVRDDYYEQYF TGTGCCAGCGTAAGAGACGACTACTACGAGCAGTACTTC
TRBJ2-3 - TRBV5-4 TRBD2 CASNNIGGATDTQYF TGTGCCAGCAACAACATCGGGGGGGCCACAGATACGCAGTATTTT
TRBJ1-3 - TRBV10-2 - CASSVRPGQGNTIYF TGCGCCAGCAGTGTTCGTCCAGGGCAAGGAAACACCATATATTTT
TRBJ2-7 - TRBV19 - CASSREAEGSYEQYF TGTGCCAGTAGTAGAGAAGCGGAGGGCTCCTACGAGCAGTACTTC
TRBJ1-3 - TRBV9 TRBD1 CASSPGQGASTTIYF TGTGCCAGCAGCCCCGGACAGGGGGCATCTACCACCATATATTTT
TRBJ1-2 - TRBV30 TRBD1 CAWSASAGQGDNYGYTF TGTGCCTGGAGTGCATCTGCGGGTCAGGGGGATAACTATGGCTACACCTTC
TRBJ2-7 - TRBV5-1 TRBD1 CASSRTGIGYEQYF TGCGCCAGCAGCAGGACAGGGATAGGCTACGAGCAGTACTTC
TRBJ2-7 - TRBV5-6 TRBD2 CASSRVSGGAYEQYF TGTGCCAGCAGCCGTGTTAGCGGGGGGGCCTACGAGCAGTACTTC
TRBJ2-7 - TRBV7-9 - CASNPPRGRYEQYF TGTGCCAGCAACCCACCCCGGGGGCGCTACGAGCAGTACTTC
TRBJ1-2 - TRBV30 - CAWSVRGEDYGYTF TGTGCCTGGAGTGTAAGGGGAGAAGACTATGGCTACACCTTC
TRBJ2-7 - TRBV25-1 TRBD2 CASSDQRTSGIYEQYF TGTGCCAGCAGTGATCAACGGACTAGCGGGATCTACGAGCAGTACTTC
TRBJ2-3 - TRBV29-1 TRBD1 CSVVGQGTDTQYF TGCAGCGTTGTGGGACAGGGGACAGATACGCAGTATTTT
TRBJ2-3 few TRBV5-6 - CASSGGPRTDTQYF TGTGCCAGCAGCGGAGGACCGAGGACAGATACGCAGTATTTT
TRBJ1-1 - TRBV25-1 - CASSEPVGSTEAFF TGTGCCAGCAGTGAGCCCGTTGGGAGCACTGAAGCTTTCTTT
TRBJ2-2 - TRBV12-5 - CASGYDRSNTGELFF TGTGCTAGTGGCTACGACAGGAGTAACACCGGGGAGCTGTTTTTT
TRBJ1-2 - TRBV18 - CASSPQTRGYGYTF TGTGCCAGCTCACCCCAAACCAGAGGCTATGGCTACACCTTC
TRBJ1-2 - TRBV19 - CASSMRAAEIYGYTF TGTGCCAGTAGTATGAGGGCCGCCGAAATCTATGGCTACACCTTC
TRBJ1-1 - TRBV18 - CASSPSVSMNTEAFF TGTGCCAGCTCACCAAGTGTATCCATGAACACTGAAGCTTTCTTT
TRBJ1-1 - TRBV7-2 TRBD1 CASSPHDRVNAFF TGTGCCAGCAGCCCCCATGACAGGGTAAATGCTTTCTTT
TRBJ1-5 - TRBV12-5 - CASASDNQPQHF TGTGCTAGTGCCTCGGACAATCAGCCCCAGCATTTT